This note documents a single T cell receptor (beta chain) sequence. Its specificity is unknown. Time point described: pre-treatment baseline. At 12 weeks after first infusion, RECIST 1.1 defined response for most patients. The data stem from a study of blood T cell dynamics during melanoma immunotherapy. Study results and limitations: PBMC repertoires of eventual disease-control patients split at W3 into clonality or diversity gains.

The table came from immunoSEQ multiplex PCR; TCRdb's copy has only in-frame clones and leaves some out. The data show more than 9,000 clones, with approximately 86% seen just once and roughly a tenth held by the top ten. The V gene end was trimmed by 4 bases and the J gene end by 4 bases; junction bases not matched to a gene: 0. This CDR3 comprises 13 residues. Germline lookup yields CDR1 MNHNS and CDR2 SASEGT. The V gene is TRBV6-1, the J gene TRBJ1-3; 8 bases are a match to TRBD1. This TCR was sampled from a human donor with melanoma. Here the sequenced sample was blood, taken from a patient treated with checkpoint blockade. The CDR3, as DNA: TGTGCCAGCAGTGGGACAGGGGGAAACACCATATATTTT. Encoded protein: CASSGTGGNTIYF.